The rows below give T cell receptor beta chains drawn from one sample of a study of CD8 T cells in Susac syndrome. TCRdb passed the immunoSEQ multiplex PCR reads through MiXCR, listing each CDR3 protein once. The sample gives 150,000 to 180,000 distinct CDR3 sequences, just under 95% of which show up once; about 0.21% is in the top ten. Sequencing used CD8+ T cells from PBMCs. These receptors originate from a human donor with multiple sclerosis. CDR3s include the opening cysteine and the closing phenylalanine or tryptophan. The D gene is left open where the match is weak. Clone size is given for some rows only: seen once, a few or many times, or a class if the clone is expanded.

length: 15
size: -
V: TRBV9
D: -
J: TRBJ1-1
CDR3: CASSVEATRGTEAFF
DNA: TGTGCCAGCAGCGTAGAGGCTACCAGGGGCACTGAAGCTTTCTTT

length: 14
size: -
V: TRBV3-1
D: -
J: TRBJ2-1
CDR3: CASSQEKGPNEQFF
DNA: TGTGCCAGCAGCCAAGAGAAGGGGCCCAATGAGCAGTTCTTC

length: 16
size: -
V: TRBV3-1
D: TRBD1
J: TRBJ1-2
CDR3: CASSRLLGQGDYGYTF
DNA: TGTGCCAGCAGCCGACTCTTGGGACAGGGAGACTATGGCTACACCTTC

length: 12
size: -
V: TRBV30
D: -
J: TRBJ1-2
CDR3: CAWSVGGNGYTF
DNA: TGTGCCTGGAGCGTTGGGGGGAATGGCTACACCTTC

length: 14
size: -
V: TRBV7-2
D: -
J: TRBJ2-5
CDR3: CASSLNAVRETQYF
DNA: TGTGCCAGCAGCTTAAATGCGGTCCGAGAGACCCAGTACTTC

length: 11
size: -
V: TRBV20-1
D: -
J: TRBJ1-5
CDR3: CSARHTGTQHF
DNA: TGCAGTGCTAGACATACCGGGACCCAGCATTTT

length: 13
size: once
V: TRBV4-2
D: -
J: TRBJ1-6
CDR3: CASSQDQDSPLHF
DNA: TGTGCCAGCAGCCAAGATCAGGATTCACCCCTCCACTTT

length: 15
size: -
V: TRBV9
D: -
J: TRBJ2-5
CDR3: CASTLGGGVSETQYF
DNA: TGTGCCAGCACCTTAGGGGGGGGCGTTTCAGAGACCCAGTACTTC

length: 16
size: -
V: TRBV20-1
D: TRBD2
J: TRBJ2-7
CDR3: CSARDSTGLYMTEQYF
DNA: TGCAGTGCTAGAGATTCGACGGGACTATACATGACCGAGCAGTACTTC

length: 15
size: few
V: TRBV6-1
D: -
J: TRBJ1-5
CDR3: CASTSWHPSNQPQHF
DNA: TGTGCCAGCACCTCGTGGCACCCTAGCAATCAGCCCCAGCATTTT

length: 13
size: -
V: TRBV29-1
D: -
J: TRBJ2-2
CDR3: CSVGGENTGELFF
DNA: TGCAGCGTAGGCGGAGAGAACACCGGGGAGCTGTTTTTT

length: 15
size: -
V: TRBV7-9
D: -
J: TRBJ2-1
CDR3: CASSPRRGVVDEQFF
DNA: TGTGCCAGCAGCCCTCGCAGGGGGGTCGTGGATGAGCAGTTCTTC

length: 12
size: -
V: TRBV14
D: TRBD1
J: TRBJ1-2
CDR3: CATGTAVGGYTF
DNA: TGTGCCACCGGGACAGCAGTCGGGGGCTACACCTTC

length: 14
size: -
V: TRBV7-3
D: TRBD2
J: TRBJ2-1
CDR3: CASRPSGSYNEQFF
DNA: TGTGCCAGCAGACCTAGCGGGTCCTACAATGAGCAGTTCTTC

length: 16
size: -
V: TRBV7-3
D: -
J: TRBJ2-1
CDR3: CASSPESGGLYNEQFF
DNA: TGTGCCAGCAGCCCCGAATCCGGGGGTCTCTACAATGAGCAGTTCTTC

length: 18
size: -
V: TRBV6-1
D: -
J: TRBJ1-2
CDR3: CASSEAGIRPPPQYGYTF
DNA: TGTGCCAGCAGTGAAGCAGGGATCAGACCGCCACCACAGTATGGCTACACCTTC

length: 14
size: -
V: TRBV9
D: -
J: TRBJ1-1
CDR3: CASSGGRKNTEAFF
DNA: TGTGCCAGCAGCGGCGGACGGAAGAACACTGAAGCTTTCTTT

length: 17
size: -
V: TRBV13
D: -
J: TRBJ2-7
CDR3: CASSYSTDGLYSYEQYF
DNA: TGTGCCAGCAGCTATTCCACCGACGGGCTCTACTCCTACGAGCAGTACTTC

length: 15
size: once
V: TRBV4-2
D: TRBD2
J: TRBJ2-5
CDR3: CASSQALAGQETQYF
DNA: TGTGCCAGCAGCCAGGCCCTAGCGGGTCAAGAGACCCAGTACTTC

length: 13
size: -
V: TRBV30
D: -
J: TRBJ1-3
CDR3: CACKLPSGNTIYF
DNA: TGTGCCTGTAAACTCCCCTCTGGAAACACCATATATTTT

length: 12
size: -
V: TRBV12-3/TRBV12-4
D: -
J: TRBJ2-7
CDR3: CASSFSGYEQYF
DNA: TGTGCCAGCAGTTTCTCTGGCTACGAGCAGTACTTC

length: 19
size: -
V: TRBV20-1
D: TRBD2
J: TRBJ2-7
CDR3: CSARDLLAGGPGSSYEQYF
DNA: TGCAGTGCTAGAGATCTACTAGCGGGGGGGCCGGGGAGCTCCTACGAGCAGTACTTC

length: 15
size: -
V: TRBV3-1
D: -
J: TRBJ1-1
CDR3: CASSQEWTGNTEAFF
DNA: TGTGCCAGCAGCCAAGAATGGACGGGCAACACTGAAGCTTTCTTT

length: 15
size: -
V: TRBV13
D: -
J: TRBJ1-2
CDR3: CASSALAGTAFGYTF
DNA: TGTGCCAGCAGCGCGTTAGCAGGGACGGCTTTTGGCTACACCTTC

length: 15
size: -
V: TRBV3-1
D: -
J: TRBJ1-6
CDR3: CASSQDGVSYSPLHF
DNA: TGTGCCAGCAGCCAAGATGGAGTCAGCTATTCACCCCTCCACTTT

length: 14
size: -
V: TRBV13
D: -
J: TRBJ1-4
CDR3: CASSLGRVGEKLFF
DNA: TGTGCCAGCAGCTTAGGCAGGGTAGGGGAAAAACTGTTTTTT

length: 14
size: -
V: TRBV13
D: -
J: TRBJ2-7
CDR3: CASSLAGPQYEQYF
DNA: TGTGCCAGCAGCTTAGCTGGGCCGCAATACGAGCAGTACTTC

length: 14
size: -
V: TRBV28
D: -
J: TRBJ1-2
CDR3: CASSWRANNYGYTF
DNA: TGTGCCAGCAGTTGGAGGGCCAATAACTATGGCTACACCTTC

length: 15
size: -
V: TRBV4-1
D: -
J: TRBJ2-5
CDR3: CASSQGRGASETQYF
DNA: TGCGCCAGCAGCCAAGGGAGGGGGGCCTCAGAGACCCAGTACTTC

length: 15
size: -
V: TRBV13
D: -
J: TRBJ2-7
CDR3: CASSLGSGRIYEQYF
DNA: TGTGCCAGCAGCTTAGGGTCAGGGAGGATCTACGAGCAGTACTTC

length: 13
size: -
V: TRBV30
D: -
J: TRBJ2-1
CDR3: CAWSVSRQGKQFF
DNA: TGTGCCTGGAGTGTATCGCGTCAGGGAAAGCAGTTCTTC

length: 14
size: -
V: TRBV27
D: -
J: TRBJ2-1
CDR3: CASSLFGIDNEQFF
DNA: TGTGCCAGCAGTTTATTCGGTATCGACAATGAGCAGTTCTTC

length: 15
size: -
V: TRBV21-1
D: -
J: TRBJ2-3
CDR3: CATVPAARSTDTQYF
DNA: TGTGCCACAGTTCCTGCGGCCCGTAGCACAGATACGCAGTATTTT

length: 18
size: -
V: TRBV3-1
D: -
J: TRBJ1-5
CDR3: CASSQGPSQGAGYQPQHF
DNA: TGTGCCAGCAGCCAAGGGCCTTCGCAAGGGGCGGGTTATCAGCCCCAGCATTTT

length: 14
size: once
V: TRBV29-1
D: TRBD2
J: TRBJ2-7
CDR3: CSVELAGASYEQYF
DNA: TGCAGCGTTGAACTAGCGGGGGCCAGCTACGAGCAGTACTTC

length: 16
size: -
V: TRBV19
D: TRBD1
J: TRBJ2-7
CDR3: CASSPPGQGNPYEQYF
DNA: TGTGCCAGTAGCCCGCCGGGACAGGGGAACCCCTACGAGCAGTACTTC

length: 12
size: -
V: TRBV20-1
D: -
J: TRBJ2-7
CDR3: CSARDITYEQYF
DNA: TGCAGTGCTCGGGACATTACCTACGAGCAGTACTTC

length: 14
size: -
V: TRBV7-9
D: TRBD2
J: TRBJ2-1
CDR3: CASSGTSGAYEQFF
DNA: TGTGCCAGCAGCGGGACTAGCGGGGCCTATGAGCAGTTCTTC

length: 12
size: -
V: TRBV12-3/TRBV12-4
D: -
J: TRBJ1-2
CDR3: CASRDRGYGYTF
DNA: TGTGCCAGCAGGGATAGAGGCTATGGCTACACCTTC

length: 14
size: -
V: TRBV28
D: -
J: TRBJ1-6
CDR3: CASSFITDNSPLHF
DNA: TGTGCCAGCAGTTTCATTACAGATAATTCACCCCTCCACTTT

length: 15
size: -
V: TRBV4-1
D: TRBD2
J: TRBJ2-7
CDR3: CASSQALAGGYEQYF
DNA: TGCGCCAGCAGCCAAGCTCTAGCGGGGGGGTACGAGCAGTACTTC

length: 15
size: -
V: TRBV12-3/TRBV12-4
D: -
J: TRBJ1-2
CDR3: CASSPGTHTDYGYTF
DNA: TGTGCCAGCAGCCCCGGGACCCACACGGACTATGGCTACACCTTC

length: 15
size: -
V: TRBV9
D: -
J: TRBJ2-6
CDR3: CASSFPRSGANVLTF
DNA: TGTGCCAGCAGCTTCCCCCGCTCTGGGGCCAACGTCCTGACTTTC

length: 14
size: -
V: TRBV30
D: TRBD1
J: TRBJ2-1
CDR3: CAWSAGTGDNEQFF
DNA: TGTGCCTGGAGCGCCGGGACAGGGGACAATGAGCAGTTCTTC

length: 15
size: -
V: TRBV27
D: -
J: TRBJ2-7
CDR3: CASSLSRDRIYEQYF
DNA: TGTGCCAGCAGTTTATCGCGTGACAGGATCTACGAGCAGTACTTC